These T cell receptor beta chains were read from a single sample in a study of T cell responses to AZD1222 COVID-19 vaccine. Only in-frame clones appear in the TCRdb table, and some are missing; sequencing was by immunoSEQ multiplex PCR. This table holds about 82,000 clones, about 94% found once. The sequencing here drew on peripheral blood, taken 28 days after the second AZD1222 dose. These receptors all come from an adult who received the AZD1222 COVID-19 vaccine. Each CDR3 is given with its conserved first and last residue. The D gene is left open where the match is weak. Clone sizes are given selectively: once, few, many, or a class where the clone is expanded.

d_gene	abundance	v_gene	j_gene	CDR3nt	CDR3aa
.	.	TRBV18	TRBJ2-7	TGTGCCAGCTCACCGGGACACCCAACCTACGAGCAGTACTTC	CASSPGHPTYEQYF
.	.	TRBV19	TRBJ2-1	TGTGCCAGTAGTATACGGAGTAGTGGGTACAATGAGCAGTTCTTC	CASSIRSSGYNEQFF
TRBD2	.	TRBV6-6	TRBJ2-1	TGTGCCAGCAATCTAGCGGGGGGCTACAATGAGCAGTTCTTC	CASNLAGGYNEQFF
TRBD1	once	TRBV9	TRBJ2-7	TGTGCCAGCTCCCCGGGACAGGGGGTCGAGCAGTACTTC	CASSPGQGVEQYF
TRBD2	once	TRBV2	TRBJ2-2	TGTGCCAGCACCGGGACTAGCGGGGGGGCACGAACCGGGGAGCTGTTTTTT	CASTGTSGGARTGELFF
TRBD1	.	TRBV5-4	TRBJ1-3	TGTGCCAGCAGCCCTGGACAGGTGGACACCATATATTTT	CASSPGQVDTIYF
.	.	TRBV3-1/TRBV3-2	TRBJ1-5	TGTGCCAGCAGCCCCCAGAGGGGGCCCCAGCATTTT	CASSPQRGPQHF
TRBD1	.	TRBV2	TRBJ2-1	TGTGCCAGCAGTGAATTCTCAGGGGGATTCGAGGGCATTGAGCAGTTCTTC	CASSEFSGGFEGIEQFF
TRBD1	.	TRBV14	TRBJ2-1	TGTGCCAGCAGCCAAGGGGGACAGGCCTACAATGAGCAGTTCTTC	CASSQGGQAYNEQFF
.	once	TRBV6-2/TRBV6-3	TRBJ1-1	TGTGCCAGCAGTTACGGGAAGAACACTGAAGCTTTCTTT	CASSYGKNTEAFF
.	.	TRBV2	TRBJ1-6	TGTGCCAGCAGTTCCCCCGGGGGCAGGTCACCCCTCCACTTT	CASSSPGGRSPLHF
TRBD1	.	TRBV3-1/TRBV3-2	TRBJ1-2	TGTGCCAGCAGCCTCGGGACAGGAGGAGGCTACACCTTC	CASSLGTGGGYTF
.	once	TRBV6-1	TRBJ1-1	TGTGCCAGCAGTGAACTCGTGAACACTGAAGCTTTCTTT	CASSELVNTEAFF
.	.	TRBV20-1	TRBJ2-7	TGCAGTGCCGAAACAGACTACGAGCAGTACTTC	CSAETDYEQYF
TRBD1	.	TRBV6-4	TRBJ2-5	TGTGCCAGCAGTGGCCAGGGGGTTTTGGGAGAGACCCAGTACTTC	CASSGQGVLGETQYF
TRBD1	.	TRBV9	TRBJ2-1	TGTGCCAGCAGCGTAGCATCGGGACAGATCCACAATGAGCAGTTCTTC	CASSVASGQIHNEQFF
TRBD2	.	TRBV10-3	TRBJ2-7	TGTGCCATCAGTGACCACGGGGGGGCTCGGTCCGAGCAGTACTTC	CAISDHGGARSEQYF
TRBD2	.	TRBV3-1/TRBV3-2	TRBJ2-5	TGTGCCAGCAGCCAAGATGCGACTAGCGGGGGGAAGCAAGAGACCCAGTACTTC	CASSQDATSGGKQETQYF
.	.	TRBV7-2	TRBJ1-6	TGTGCCAGCAGCTTGAGCAGCTCCTATAATTCACCCCTCCACTTT	CASSLSSSYNSPLHF
.	.	TRBV19	TRBJ1-2	TGTGCCAGTAGTATCGCGCAGGTAAACTATGGCTACACCTTC	CASSIAQVNYGYTF
.	.	TRBV7-9	TRBJ2-3	TGTGCCAGCAGCTGGATGATGACCGGGCGCGACACAGATACGCAGTATTTT	CASSWMMTGRDTDTQYF
.	.	TRBV11-3	TRBJ1-3	TGTGCCAGAAACCAACAGGGAGCTGGAAACACCATATATTTT	CARNQQGAGNTIYF
.	.	TRBV14	TRBJ1-6	TGTGCCAGCAGCCAAGAGCTCCCAGGCTATAATTCACCCCTCCACTTT	CASSQELPGYNSPLHF
.	.	TRBV5-4	TRBJ1-5	TGTGCCAGCAGCTTACCCAATCAGCCCCAGCATTTT	CASSLPNQPQHF
.	.	TRBV4-3	TRBJ2-3	TGCGCCAGCAGCCCAGCCCCACCAGATACGCAGTATTTT	CASSPAPPDTQYF
TRBD1	.	TRBV5-1	TRBJ1-6	TGCGCCAGCAGCATCCGGGACAGCGGTTCACCCCTCCACTTT	CASSIRDSGSPLHF
TRBD1	.	TRBV6-5	TRBJ1-6	TGTGCCAGCAGTTTACAGGGGGCAAGGTCACCCCTCCACTTT	CASSLQGARSPLHF
TRBD2	.	TRBV6-6	TRBJ2-3	TGTGCCAGCAGTTCTGGACTAGCGGTGGGCACAGATACGCAGTATTTT	CASSSGLAVGTDTQYF
.	once	TRBV5-6	TRBJ1-1	TGTGCCAGCAGGACCTCCCAGGGGAGGCTTATGAACACTGAAGCTTTCTTT	CASRTSQGRLMNTEAFF